The clone carrying this TCR beta chain appeared many times. Antigen specificity is unknown. The second PCR ran roughly 6 to 11 cycles with a sample-barcoded 5' primer and J-beta primers. Each cDNA molecule, via a template-switch adaptor with 12 random nucleotides, was tagged. TCRdb re-called the 5' RACE reads through MiXCR, storing one row per CDR3 protein. The top ten hold 30% of the sample, which has about 690,000 distinct CDR3 sequences, over 40% seen once. The sample belongs to a study of blood T cells in healthy people across ages. Study outcomes and limitations: The authors considered diversity estimates from one million T cells to be underestimates. Per-million-T-cell TCR beta diversity fell roughly linearly with age.

With 0 bases clipped from V and 4 bases from J, the junction kept 11 bases outside the gene matches. In germline, CDR1 is SNHLY, CDR2 FYNNEI. The length of the CDR3 is 17 residues. They isolated at least 6.5 million PBMCs from each sample. This sequence originates from an elderly man in good health. The chain carries TRBV2 and TRBJ2-7; TRBD2 agrees at 8 bases. What was sequenced was blood. CDR3 sequence (DNA): TGTGCCAGCAGTGAAGCGCAGGGGACTAGTGGACTATACGAGCAGTACTTC. It specifies CASSEAQGTSGLYEQYF.